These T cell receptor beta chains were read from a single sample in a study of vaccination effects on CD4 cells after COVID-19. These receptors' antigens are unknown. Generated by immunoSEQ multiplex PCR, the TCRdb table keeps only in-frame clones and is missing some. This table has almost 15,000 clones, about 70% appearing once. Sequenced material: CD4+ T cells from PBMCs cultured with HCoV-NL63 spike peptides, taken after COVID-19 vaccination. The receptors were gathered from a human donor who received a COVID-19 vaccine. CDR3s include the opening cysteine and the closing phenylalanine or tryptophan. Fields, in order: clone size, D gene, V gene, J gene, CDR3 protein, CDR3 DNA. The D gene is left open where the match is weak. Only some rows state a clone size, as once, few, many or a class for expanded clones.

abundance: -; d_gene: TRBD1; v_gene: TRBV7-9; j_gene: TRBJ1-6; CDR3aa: CASSSLTGGNSPLHF; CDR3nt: TGTGCCAGCAGCTCGTTGACAGGGGGCAATTCACCCCTCCACTTT
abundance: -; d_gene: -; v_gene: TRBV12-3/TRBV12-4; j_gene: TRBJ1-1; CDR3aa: CASSPTVNTEAFF; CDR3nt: TGTGCCAGCAGCCCGACAGTGAACACTGAAGCTTTCTTT
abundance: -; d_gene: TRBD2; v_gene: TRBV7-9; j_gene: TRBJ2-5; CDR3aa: CASSSISGRARETQYF; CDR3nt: TGTGCCAGCAGCTCAATCAGCGGGAGGGCCAGAGAGACCCAGTACTTC
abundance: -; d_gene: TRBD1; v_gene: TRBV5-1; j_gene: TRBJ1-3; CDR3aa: CASSLVDGARGPGNTIYF; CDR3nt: TGCGCCAGCAGCTTGGTAGACGGGGCCAGGGGGCCTGGAAACACCATATATTTT
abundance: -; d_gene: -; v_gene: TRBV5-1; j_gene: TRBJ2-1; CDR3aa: CASSRSGGSSYNEQFF; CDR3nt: TGCGCCAGCAGCCGATCCGGAGGGAGCTCCTACAATGAGCAGTTCTTC
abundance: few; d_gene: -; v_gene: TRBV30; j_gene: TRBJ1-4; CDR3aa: CAWRRKGRSNEKLFF; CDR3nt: TGTGCCTGGAGGCGGAAGGGGAGATCTAATGAAAAACTGTTTTTT
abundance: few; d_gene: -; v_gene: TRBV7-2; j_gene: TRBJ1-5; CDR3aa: CASSLGVNQPQHF; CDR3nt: TGTGCCAGCAGCTTAGGAGTGAATCAGCCCCAGCATTTT
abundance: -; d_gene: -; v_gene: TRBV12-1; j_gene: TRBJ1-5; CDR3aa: CASSTRDFQPQHF; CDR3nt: TGTGCCAGCAGTACGAGGGACTTTCAGCCCCAGCATTTT
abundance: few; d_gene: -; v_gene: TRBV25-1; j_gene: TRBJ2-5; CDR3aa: CASREKETQYF; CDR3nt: TGTGCCAGCAGGGAGAAAGAGACCCAGTACTTC
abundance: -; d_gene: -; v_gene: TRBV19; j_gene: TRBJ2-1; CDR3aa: CASSIDQRTGYNEQFF; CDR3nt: TGTGCCAGTAGTATAGATCAGCGTACGGGGTACAATGAGCAGTTCTTC
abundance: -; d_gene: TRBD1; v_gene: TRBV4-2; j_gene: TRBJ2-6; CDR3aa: CASSQDWGTGGSGANVLTF; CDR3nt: TGTGCCAGCAGCCAAGATTGGGGGACAGGGGGGTCTGGGGCCAACGTCCTGACTTTC
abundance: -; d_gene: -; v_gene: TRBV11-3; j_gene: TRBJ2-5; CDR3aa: CASSLIGSRETQYF; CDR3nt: TGTGCCAGCAGCTTGATTGGTAGTAGGGAGACCCAGTACTTC
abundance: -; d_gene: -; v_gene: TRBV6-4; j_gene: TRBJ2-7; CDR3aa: CASSAGPSNYYEQYF; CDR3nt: TGTGCCAGCAGTGCGGGACCTTCGAATTACTACGAGCAGTACTTC
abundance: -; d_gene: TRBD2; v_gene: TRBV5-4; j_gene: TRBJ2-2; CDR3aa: CASSRLAGGLNTGELFF; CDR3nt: TGTGCCAGCAGCCGGCTAGCGGGAGGGTTGAACACCGGGGAGCTGTTTTTT
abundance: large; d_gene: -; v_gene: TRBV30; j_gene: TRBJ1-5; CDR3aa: CAWSVQGNQPQHF; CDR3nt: TGTGCCTGGAGTGTACAGGGCAATCAGCCCCAGCATTTT
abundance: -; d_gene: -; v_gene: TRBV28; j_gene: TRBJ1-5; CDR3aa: CASSGRRWAVDSNQPQHF; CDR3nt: TGTGCCAGCTCCGGCCGGCGATGGGCCGTGGATAGCAATCAGCCCCAGCATTTT